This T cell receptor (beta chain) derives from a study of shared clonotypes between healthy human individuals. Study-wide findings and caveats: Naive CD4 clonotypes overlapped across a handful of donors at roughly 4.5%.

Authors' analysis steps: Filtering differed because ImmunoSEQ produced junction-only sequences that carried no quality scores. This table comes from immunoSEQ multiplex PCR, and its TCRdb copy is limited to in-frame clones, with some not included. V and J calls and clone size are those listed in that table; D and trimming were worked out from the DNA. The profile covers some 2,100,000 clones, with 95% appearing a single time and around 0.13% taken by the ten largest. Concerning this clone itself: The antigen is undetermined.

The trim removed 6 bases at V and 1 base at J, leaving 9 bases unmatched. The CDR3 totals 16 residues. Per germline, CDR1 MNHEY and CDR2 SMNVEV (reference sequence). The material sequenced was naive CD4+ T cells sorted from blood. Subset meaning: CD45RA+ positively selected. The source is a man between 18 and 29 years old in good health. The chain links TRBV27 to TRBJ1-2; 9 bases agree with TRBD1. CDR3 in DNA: TGTGCCAGCAGCCCCGGTTGGACAGGGGATAACTATGGCTACACCTTC. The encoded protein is CASSPGWTGDNYGYTF.